Listed below are T cell receptor beta chains from one sample, sequenced in a study of cytomegalovirus exposure and HLA in healthy donors. Profiled with immunoSEQ multiplex PCR; TCRdb holds only in-frame clones, not every one. The sample lists 150,000 to 200,000 clones, 95% to 96% occurring once. What was sequenced was PBMCs. The receptors here all came from a woman aged 18-35 years in good health and CMV-seronegative. Both conserved end residues are part of each CDR3. D genes are given only for firm matches. Size values are once, few and many counts, or a class for expanded clones, and some rows have none.

TRBV7-2,.,TRBD1,TRBJ1-6,CASSLALMSTGFHF,TGTGCCAGCAGCTTAGCGTTAATGTCGACAGGGTTCCACTTT
TRBV5-4,.,.,TRBJ2-3,CASSLLVTDTQYF,TGTGCCAGCAGCTTGTTAGTTACAGATACGCAGTATTTT
TRBV7-9,.,TRBD2,TRBJ2-1,CASSLLFSGGGNEQFF,TGTGCCAGCAGCTTACTTTTTTCCGGCGGGGGCAATGAGCAGTTCTTC
TRBV11-2,few,TRBD1,TRBJ2-7,CASPRPGGDEQYF,TGTGCCAGCCCCCGGCCAGGGGGTGACGAGCAGTACTTC
TRBV7-9,.,.,TRBJ1-2,CASSLAAGSYGYTF,TGTGCCAGCAGCTTAGCGGCAGGAAGCTATGGCTACACCTTC
TRBV5-1,.,.,TRBJ2-7,CASSLEGPYEQYF,TGCGCCAGCAGCTTGGAGGGGCCCTACGAGCAGTACTTC
TRBV6-5,.,.,TRBJ1-2,CASRLATLSTGYTF,TGTGCCAGCAGGCTGGCGACACTCAGCACCGGCTACACCTTC
TRBV15,.,.,TRBJ2-3,CATSRGDSTGSDTQYF,TGTGCCACCAGCAGAGGGGACTCAACGGGGTCAGATACGCAGTATTTT
TRBV9,.,.,TRBJ2-5,CASTVGGGEETQYF,TGTGCCAGCACCGTTGGGGGGGGCGAAGAGACCCAGTACTTC
TRBV6-4,.,TRBD2,TRBJ2-3,CASSDSGLAGGPDTQYF,TGTGCCAGCAGTGACTCAGGACTAGCGGGGGGGCCAGATACGCAGTATTTT
TRBV27,once,TRBD2,TRBJ2-3,CASSLSLAGATDTQYF,TGTGCCAGCAGTTTATCCCTAGCGGGAGCAACAGATACGCAGTATTTT